The 21 T cell receptor beta chains below all came from one sample that was sequenced in a study of radiotherapy plus CTLA-4 blockade in lung cancer. TCRdb's copy holds only in-frame clones and misses some; the assay was immunoSEQ multiplex PCR. This sample has about 54,000 clones, with 65% to 85% found just once. This specimen was peripheral blood, taken from a patient treated with radiotherapy plus ipilimumab. The receptors come from a human donor with non-small cell lung cancer who had a partial response to radiotherapy plus ipilimumab.

The V gene is TRBV15, the J gene TRBJ2-2; tentative D call: TRBD2 (6 bases). Trimming pared 1 base from V and 0 bases from J, leaving 9 bases between. The CDR3 is made up of 16 amino acids. Per germline, CDR1 LNHNV and CDR2 YYDKDF (reference sequence). Written as DNA, the CDR3 is TGTGCCACCAGCAGAGGTAGCGGAGCGAACACCGGGGAGCTGTTTTTT. It specifies CATSRGSGANTGELFF. Variable domain in full (rest from reference TRBV15 and TRBJ2-2): DAMVIQNPRYQVTQFGKPVTLSCSQTLNHNVMYWYQQKSSQAPKLLFHYYDKDFNNEADTPDNFQSRRPNTSFCFLDIRSPGLGDTAMYLCATSRGSGANTGELFFGEGSRLTVL.

This chain joins TRBV6-6 and TRBJ2-1; 8 positions match TRBD1. Germline CDR1 and CDR2: MNHNY and SVGAGI (reference sequence). Losses at the gene ends were 5 bases for V and 2 bases for J; bases not matched to a gene: 8. The CDR3 runs 16 residues. CDR3 sequence: CASSNLGQGPYNEQFF. Here the CDR3 DNA reads TGTGCCAGCAGTAACCTAGGACAGGGTCCCTACAATGAGCAGTTCTTC.

This chain uses TRBV10-2 with TRBJ2-3; D unresolved. The V and J ends lost 2 bases and 2 bases respectively, with 11 bases between them. The CDR3 covers 15 residues. CDR1 and CDR2 (germline): WSHSY, SAAADI. The CDR3 is CASSEATANTDTQYF. The CDR3, as DNA: TGCGCCAGCAGTGAGGCTACAGCTAACACAGATACGCAGTATTTT.

This chain links TRBV5-1 with TRBJ2-7; D gene unclear. This CDR3 has 14 amino acids. Between the trimmed V and J ends, which lost 0 bases and 7 bases, there was a span of 14 bases. Per germline, CDR1 SGHRS and CDR2 YFSETQ. The CDR3 DNA follows: TGCGCCAGCAGCTTGGCGGTCGGAGTGAGGGAGCAGTACTTC. This gives the protein CASSLAVGVREQYF.

DNA of the CDR3: TGCAGCGGAGGGACAGGGGGTTACTATGGCTACACCTTC. Its translation: CSGGTGGYYGYTF. The chain combines TRBV29-1 with TRBJ1-2; 11 bases line up with TRBD1. The CDR3 runs 13 residues. Germline V gene sequence: CDR1 SQVTM, CDR2 ANQGSEA. V dropped 7 bases and J dropped 3; count of bases not matched to a gene: 4.

For this clone: Since no conserved phenylalanine or tryptophan closes the CDR3, a read error is the likely cause. The DNA is left out, because the CDR3 cannot be placed on it with certainty; the CDR3 is given as TCRdb lists it. CDR3: CASSIAGGKII. This chain connects TRBV5-1 to TRBJ1-2. Germline V gene sequence: CDR1 SGHRS, CDR2 YFSETQ. The CDR3 is made up of 11 amino acids, end residues included.

The chain combines TRBV9 with TRBJ2-3, with 14 bases fitting TRBD2. Germline V gene data show CDR1 as SGDLS and CDR2 as YYNGEE. V was clipped by 3 bases and J by 3 bases; unmatched bases: 3. The length of the CDR3 is 16 residues. CDR3 in DNA: TGTGCCAGCAGCGGGACTAGCGGGGGGTCTACAGATACGCAGTATTTT. This translates into CASSGTSGGSTDTQYF.

DNA of the CDR3: TGCGCCAGCAGCCACGGACTAGCGGGGCCCACCGGGGAGCTGTTTTTT. Residues: CASSHGLAGPTGELFF. This chain links TRBV5-1 with TRBJ2-2, with TRBD2 matching over 12 bases. Germline V CDR1 and CDR2: SGHRS, YFSETQ. The CDR3 contains 16 residues. The V segment lost 4 bases and the J segment 4 bases; nucleotides outside the gene matches: 5.

In this sample, this clone turned up a few times. CDR3 DNA: TGCGCCAGCAGCCAGCTGGCGGGGGGACCTATCTACAATGAGCAGTTCTTC. It is translated as CASSQLAGGPIYNEQFF. This chain joins TRBV4-1 and TRBJ2-1, with 8 bases aligning to TRBD2. Losses at the gene ends were 3 bases for V and 3 bases for J; bases not matched to a gene: 10. CDR3 size: 17 residues. Germline V lookup: CDR1 MGHRA, CDR2 YSYEKL.

This clone was seen a handful of times. The chain uses TRBV19 and TRBJ2-1; 10 positions match TRBD1. The germline gives CDR1 LNHDA, CDR2 SQIVND (reference sequence). This CDR3 is 15 amino acids long. V dropped 4 bases and J dropped 8; count of bases not matched to a gene: 8. The CDR3 loop is CASSNRDRGRDEQFF. For the CDR3, the DNA is TGTGCCAGTAGTAACCGAGACAGGGGGCGGGATGAGCAGTTCTTC.

The V gene is TRBV7-3, the J gene TRBJ2-6; D ambiguous. The V gene lost 5 bases and the J gene lost 0 bases, with 8 bases spanning the gap. Germline V gene data show CDR1 as SGHTA and CDR2 as FQGTGA. This CDR3 region has 15 residues. CDR3 nucleotides: TGTGCCAGCAGCCTCCCAGGCTCTGGGGCCAACGTCCTGACTTTC. It specifies CASSLPGSGANVLTF.

This clone came up once. The chain uses TRBV7-8 and TRBJ2-5; the match to TRBD2 covers 13 bases. Germline-derived CDR1 and CDR2 are SGHVS and FQNEAQ. The CDR3 is 17 amino acids. V trimming: 5 bases; J trimming: 4 bases; junction bases outside the gene matches: 10. The CDR3 DNA reads as TGTGCCAGCAGCCAACAACTAGCGGGGGGGCTAGGAGAGACCCAGTACTTC. It yields the protein CASSQQLAGGLGETQYF. The full variable domain, in which reference TRBV7-8 and TRBJ2-5 provide the parts outside the CDR3, is GAGVSQSPRYKVAKRGQDVALRCDPISGHVSLFWYQQALGQGPEFLTYFQNEAQLDKSGLPSDRFFAERPEGSVSTLKIQRTQQEDSAVYLCASSQQLAGGLGETQYFGPGTRLLVL.

This clone was picked up one time. The chain recombines TRBV5-4 with TRBJ2-7, with TRBD1 matching 7 bases. The CDR3 length is 14 residues. With V trimmed by 2 bases and J by 5 bases, 7 bases remained unmatched. Germline CDR1 is SGHNT and CDR2 is YYREEE (reference sequence). The CDR3 region is CASSFGTGANEQYF. CDR3 in DNA: TGTGCCAGCAGCTTCGGAACAGGGGCGAACGAGCAGTACTTC.

V gene TRBV4-2 combines with J gene TRBJ2-7; the match to TRBD1 covers 9 bases. CDR3 size: 13 residues. The germline V gene encodes CDR1 LGHNA and CDR2 YNFKEQ. J gave up 3 bases and V 9 bases, and 6 bases lay outside the gene matches. CDR3 residues: CASKLGQGYEQYF. The CDR3 DNA is TGTGCCAGTAAATTGGGACAGGGCTACGAGCAGTACTTC.

CDR3 DNA: TGTGCCGCCAGACAGGGGGCTGGCACTGAAGCTTTCTTT. Translation gives CAARQGAGTEAFF. The V call is TRBV10-3, the J call TRBJ1-1; 10 bases fit TRBD1. Germline V gene data show CDR1 as ENHRY and CDR2 as SYGVKD. With 11 bases clipped from V and 4 bases from J, the junction kept 7 bases outside the gene matches. This CDR3 is built from 13 residues.

CDR3 bases: TGCGCCAGCAGCTTGGTGGCAGGGGCCGGAAACACCATATATTTT. Residues: CASSLVAGAGNTIYF. V and J are TRBV5-1 and TRBJ1-3, with a tentative D call TRBD1 (6 bases). Looked up from germline, CDR1 is SGHRS and CDR2 is YFSETQ. V was trimmed by 0 bases and J by 4 bases, leaving 11 bases between them. The CDR3 runs to 15 residues.

The rearrangement joins TRBV15 to TRBJ2-5; D is uncertain. In germline, CDR1 is LNHNV, CDR2 YYDKDF (reference sequence). The V and J ends lost 0 bases and 4 bases respectively, with 12 bases between them. The CDR3 is 15 residues long. The CDR3 DNA reads TGTGCCACCAGCAGAGAATCGGGTAGATCAGAGACCCAGTACTTC. It translates to CATSRESGRSETQYF.

This clone was counted between two and nine times. The chain combines TRBV9 with TRBJ1-2; D remains ambiguous. Per germline, CDR1 SGDLS and CDR2 YYNGEE. V was cut by 4 bases and J by 4 bases, with 11 bases left in between. The CDR3 is made up of 13 amino acids. The chain's CDR3 is CASSHGEGYGYTF. As DNA, the CDR3 is TGTGCCAGCAGCCATGGGGAGGGCTATGGCTACACCTTC.

The chain links TRBV6-6 to TRBJ2-3, with a weak D call TRBD1 (5 bases). Per germline, CDR1 MNHNY and CDR2 SVGAGI (reference sequence). V was pared by 7 bases and J by 3 bases, with 14 bases between. The CDR3 runs 14 residues. CDR3 region: CASTKRQRTDTQYF. The CDR3 DNA is TGTGCCAGCACCAAACGACAGAGGACAGATACGCAGTATTTT.

V usage is TRBV7-6 and J usage is TRBJ2-6; 10 bases fit TRBD2. The junction had 10 bases not matched to a gene; V was cut back by 5 bases and J by 0 bases. CDR3 size: 19 residues. Germline V gives CDR1 SGHVS, CDR2 FNYEAQ. CDR3 DNA sequence: TGTGCCAGCAGCCCTTCACTAGCGGGAACCTTCTCTGGGGCCAACGTCCTGACTTTC. It translates to CASSPSLAGTFSGANVLTF. Combining the CDR3 with reference TRBV7-6 and TRBJ2-6 gives the whole variable domain GAGVSQSPRYKVTKRGQDVALRCDPISGHVSLYWYRQALGQGPEFLTYFNYEAQQDKSGLPNDRFSAERPEGSISTLTIQRTEQRDSAMYRCASSPSLAGTFSGANVLTFGAGSRLTVL.

This chain joins TRBV18 and TRBJ1-1; possible D gene TRBD1, 5 bases. This CDR3 has 16 amino acids. V was cut by 3 bases and J by 1 base, with 15 bases left in between. Germline loops: CDR1 KGHSH, CDR2 LQKENI. CDR3 sequence (DNA): TGTGCCAGCTCACCGATTCAGGGTACGTGGAACACTGAAGCTTTCTTT. This codes for CASSPIQGTWNTEAFF. The whole variable domain, filled in from reference TRBV18 and TRBJ1-1, reads NAGVMQNPRHLVRRRGQEARLRCSPMKGHSHVYWYRQLPEEGLKFMVYLQKENIIDESGMPKERFSAEFPKEGPSILRIQQVVRGDSAAYFCASSPIQGTWNTEAFFGQGTRLTVV.